These T cell receptor beta chains were read from a single sample in a study of shared clonotypes between healthy human individuals. TCRdb's copy holds only in-frame clones and misses some; the assay was immunoSEQ multiplex PCR. The sample records millions of clones, approximately 94% being singletons. Sequenced sample: naive CD8+ T cells sorted from blood. The receptors stem from a man younger than 30 in good health. Both conserved end residues are part of each CDR3. D genes are given only for firm matches. For some rows the clone size is stated as once, few or many, or as a class when expanded; others skip it.

size: .; V: TRBV19; D: .; J: TRBJ2-7; CDR3: CASSIDSGSYEQYF; DNA: TGTGCCAGTAGTATAGATAGCGGCTCCTACGAGCAGTACTTC
size: .; V: TRBV5-4; D: .; J: TRBJ1-1; CDR3: CAGLQGPEINTEAFF; DNA: TGTGCCGGGTTACAGGGCCCCGAGATAAACACTGAAGCTTTCTTT
size: .; V: TRBV18; D: TRBD2; J: TRBJ2-1; CDR3: CASSPSGLAGVLYNEQFF; DNA: TGTGCCAGCTCACCTTCGGGACTAGCGGGAGTATTATACAATGAGCAGTTCTTC
size: .; V: TRBV7-9; D: .; J: TRBJ2-7; CDR3: CASSLQGGEQYF; DNA: TGTGCCAGCAGCTTGCAGGGGGGCGAGCAGTACTTC
size: .; V: TRBV6-5; D: .; J: TRBJ2-3; CDR3: CASSYVGDTQYF; DNA: TGTGCCAGCAGTTACGTCGGGGATACGCAGTATTTT
size: .; V: TRBV27; D: .; J: TRBJ1-1; CDR3: CASSLPGAEAFF; DNA: TGTGCCAGCAGTTTACCAGGGGCTGAAGCTTTCTTT
size: .; V: TRBV7-9; D: .; J: TRBJ2-7; CDR3: CASSLDSPREQYF; DNA: TGTGCCAGCAGCTTAGACAGCCCTAGGGAGCAGTACTTC
size: .; V: TRBV27; D: .; J: TRBJ1-2; CDR3: CASSPGRNYGYTF; DNA: TGTGCCAGCAGTCCGGGACGGAACTATGGCTACACCTTC
size: .; V: TRBV20-1; D: .; J: TRBJ2-2; CDR3: CSASLIGELFF; DNA: TGCAGTGCTAGTCTTATCGGGGAGCTGTTTTTT
size: .; V: TRBV13; D: .; J: TRBJ2-3; CDR3: CASSLVADTQYF; DNA: TGTGCCAGCAGCTTAGTAGCGGATACGCAGTATTTT
size: once; V: TRBV4-1; D: TRBD2; J: TRBJ2-5; CDR3: CASSQDSTSGEKWETQYF; DNA: TGCGCCAGCAGCCAAGATTCCACTAGCGGAGAAAAGTGGGAGACCCAGTACTTC
size: once; V: TRBV10-1; D: .; J: TRBJ1-1; CDR3: CASSENTGLNTEAFF; DNA: TGCGCCAGCAGTGAGAATACAGGTCTGAACACTGAAGCTTTCTTT
size: .; V: TRBV14; D: .; J: TRBJ2-1; CDR3: CASSQDFEQFF; DNA: TGTGCCAGCAGCCAAGACTTCGAGCAGTTCTTC
size: .; V: TRBV5-4; D: TRBD2; J: TRBJ2-7; CDR3: CASSPRTSGNSYEQYF; DNA: TGTGCCAGCAGCCCGCGGACTAGCGGAAATTCCTACGAGCAGTACTTC
size: .; V: TRBV6-5; D: .; J: TRBJ2-7; CDR3: CASSATGESYEQYF; DNA: TGTGCCAGCAGTGCGACAGGCGAGTCCTACGAGCAGTACTTC
size: .; V: TRBV5-4; D: .; J: TRBJ2-7; CDR3: CASSLPPAGEQYF; DNA: TGTGCCAGCAGCTTACCCCCGGCTGGTGAGCAGTACTTC